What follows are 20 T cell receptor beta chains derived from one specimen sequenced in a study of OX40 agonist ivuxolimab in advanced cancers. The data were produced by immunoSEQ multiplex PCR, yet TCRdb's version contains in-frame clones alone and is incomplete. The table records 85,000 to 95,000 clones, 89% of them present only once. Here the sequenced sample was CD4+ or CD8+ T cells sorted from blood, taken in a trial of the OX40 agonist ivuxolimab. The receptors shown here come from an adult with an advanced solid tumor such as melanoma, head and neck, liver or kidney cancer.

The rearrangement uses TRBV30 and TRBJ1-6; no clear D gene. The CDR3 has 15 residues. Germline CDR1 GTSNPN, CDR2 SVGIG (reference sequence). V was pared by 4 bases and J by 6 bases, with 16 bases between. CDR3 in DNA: TGTGCCTGGAAAGGGAGGCTGGGAGGTAATTCACCCCTCCACTTT. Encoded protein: CAWKGRLGGNSPLHF.

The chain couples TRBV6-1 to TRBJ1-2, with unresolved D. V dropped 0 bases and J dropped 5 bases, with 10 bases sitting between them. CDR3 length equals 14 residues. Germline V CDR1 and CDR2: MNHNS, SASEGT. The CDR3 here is CASSEAAAKYGYTF. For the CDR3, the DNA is TGTGCCAGCAGTGAAGCGGCAGCAAAATATGGCTACACCTTC.

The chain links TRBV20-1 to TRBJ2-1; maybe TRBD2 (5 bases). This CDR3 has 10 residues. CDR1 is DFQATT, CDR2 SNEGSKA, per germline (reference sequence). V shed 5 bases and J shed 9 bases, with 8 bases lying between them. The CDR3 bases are TGCAGTGCTTCCGAGGGTGAGCAGTTCTTC. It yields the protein CSASEGEQFF.

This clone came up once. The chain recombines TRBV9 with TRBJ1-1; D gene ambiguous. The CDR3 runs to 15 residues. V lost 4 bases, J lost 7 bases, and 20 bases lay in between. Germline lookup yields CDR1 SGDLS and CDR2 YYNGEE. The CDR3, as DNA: TGTGCCAGCAGCCAAGGGTTTGGAGACCAAGGTGAAGCTTTCTTT. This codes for CASSQGFGDQGEAFF.

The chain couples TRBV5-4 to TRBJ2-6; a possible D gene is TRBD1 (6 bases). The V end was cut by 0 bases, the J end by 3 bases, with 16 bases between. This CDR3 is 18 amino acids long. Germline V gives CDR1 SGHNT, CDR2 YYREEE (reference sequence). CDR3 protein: CASSLVWTAAFGANVLTF. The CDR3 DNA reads TGTGCCAGCAGCTTGGTTTGGACAGCCGCATTTGGGGCCAACGTCCTGACTTTC.

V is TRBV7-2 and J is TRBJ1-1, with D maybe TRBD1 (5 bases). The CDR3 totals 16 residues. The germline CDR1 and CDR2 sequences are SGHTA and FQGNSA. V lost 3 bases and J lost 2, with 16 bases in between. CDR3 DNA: TGTGCCAGCAGCTTTTCGGGGACCCTCTACAACACTGAAGCTTTCTTT. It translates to CASSFSGTLYNTEAFF.

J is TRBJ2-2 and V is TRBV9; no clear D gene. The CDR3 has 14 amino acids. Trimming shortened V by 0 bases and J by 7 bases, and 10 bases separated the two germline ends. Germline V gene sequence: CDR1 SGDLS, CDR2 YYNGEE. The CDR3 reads CASSVDPSSGELFF. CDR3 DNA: TGTGCCAGCAGCGTAGACCCCTCCAGCGGGGAGCTGTTTTTT.

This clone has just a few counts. Here the CDR3 DNA reads TGTGCCAGTAGCCGGGACAGGGCTAACACTGAAGCTTTCTTT. Translation gives CASSRDRANTEAFF. The V and J genes are TRBV19 and TRBJ1-1; 9 nucleotides line up with TRBD1. The CDR3 spans 14 residues. With 6 bases clipped from V and 2 bases from J, the junction kept 4 bases outside the gene matches. CDR1 LNHDA and CDR2 SQIVND come from the germline V gene (reference sequence). Drawing the rest from reference TRBV19 and TRBJ1-1, the complete variable domain is DGGITQSPKYLFRKEGQNVTLSCEQNLNHDAMYWYRQDPGQGLRLIYYSQIVNDFQKGDIAEGYSVSREKKESFPLTVTSAQKNPTAFYLCASSRDRANTEAFFGQGTRLTVV.

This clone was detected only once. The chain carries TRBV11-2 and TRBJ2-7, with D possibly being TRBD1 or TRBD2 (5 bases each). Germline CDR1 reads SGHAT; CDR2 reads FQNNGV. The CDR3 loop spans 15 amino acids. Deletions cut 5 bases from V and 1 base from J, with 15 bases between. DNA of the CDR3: TGTGCCAGCAGCCACCCCTGGGGGAAGTCCTACGAGCAGTACTTC. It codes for CASSHPWGKSYEQYF.

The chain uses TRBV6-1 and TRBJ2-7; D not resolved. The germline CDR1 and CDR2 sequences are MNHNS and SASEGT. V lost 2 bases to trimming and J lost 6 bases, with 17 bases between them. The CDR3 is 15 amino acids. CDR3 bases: TGTGCCAGCAGTGAATTCCTTCAGGTAAATCGCGAGCAGTACTTC. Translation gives CASSEFLQVNREQYF.

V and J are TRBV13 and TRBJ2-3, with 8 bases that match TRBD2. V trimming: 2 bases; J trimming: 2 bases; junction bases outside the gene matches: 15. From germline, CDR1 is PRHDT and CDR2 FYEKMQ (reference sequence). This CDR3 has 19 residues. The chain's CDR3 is CASSLNLVSGRGDTDTQYF. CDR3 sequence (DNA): TGTGCCAGCAGCTTAAATTTGGTCAGCGGGAGAGGGGACACAGATACGCAGTATTTT.

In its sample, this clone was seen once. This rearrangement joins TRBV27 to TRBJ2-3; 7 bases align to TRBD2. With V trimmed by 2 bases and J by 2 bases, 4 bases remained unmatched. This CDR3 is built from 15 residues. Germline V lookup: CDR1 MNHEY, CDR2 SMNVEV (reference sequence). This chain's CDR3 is CASSLMGGATDTQYF. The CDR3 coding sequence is TGTGCCAGCAGTTTAATGGGAGGGGCCACAGATACGCAGTATTTT.

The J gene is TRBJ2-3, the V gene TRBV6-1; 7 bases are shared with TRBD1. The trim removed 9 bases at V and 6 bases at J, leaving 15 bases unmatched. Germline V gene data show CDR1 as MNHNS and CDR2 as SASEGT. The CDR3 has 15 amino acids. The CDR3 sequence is CASLRDSHPWDTQYF. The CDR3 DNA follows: TGTGCCAGTCTCAGGGACAGCCACCCTTGGGATACGCAGTATTTT.

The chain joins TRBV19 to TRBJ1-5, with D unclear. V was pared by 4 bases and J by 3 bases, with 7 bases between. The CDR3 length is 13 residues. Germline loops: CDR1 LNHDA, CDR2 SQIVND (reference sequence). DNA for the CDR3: TGTGCCAGTAGTAAGCAGTACAATCAGCCCCAGCATTTT. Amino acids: CASSKQYNQPQHF.

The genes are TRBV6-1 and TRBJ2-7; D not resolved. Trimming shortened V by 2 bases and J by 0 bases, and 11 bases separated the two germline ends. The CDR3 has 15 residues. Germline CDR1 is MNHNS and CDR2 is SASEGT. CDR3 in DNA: TGTGCCAGCAGTGAAAGGGATAAAAACTCCTACGAGCAGTACTTC. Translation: CASSERDKNSYEQYF.

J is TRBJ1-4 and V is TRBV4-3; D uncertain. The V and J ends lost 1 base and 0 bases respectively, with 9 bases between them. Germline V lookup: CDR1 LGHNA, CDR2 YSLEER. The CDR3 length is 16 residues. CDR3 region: CASSQGVRATNEKLFF. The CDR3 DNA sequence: TGCGCCAGCAGCCAAGGAGTAAGAGCAACTAATGAAAAACTGTTTTTT.

The CDR3 sequence: CASSEPGQGRQTQYF. Here the CDR3 DNA reads TGTGCCAGCAGTGAACCTGGACAGGGGAGGCAGACCCAGTACTTC. This rearrangement joins TRBV6-1 to TRBJ2-5; 9 bases fit TRBD1. After removal of 2 bases from V and 6 bases from J, the junction contained 7 bases not matched to a gene. The CDR3 is 15 residues long. Germline V CDR1 and CDR2: MNHNS, SASEGT.

The CDR3 is CASSLGAGNNEKLFF. As DNA, the CDR3 is TGTGCCAGCAGCTTGGGGGCCGGCAATAATGAAAAACTGTTTTTT. The chain employs TRBV5-4 and TRBJ1-4; D not certain. Germline CDR1 and CDR2: SGHNT and YYREEE (reference sequence). The CDR3 is 15 residues long. V dropped 0 bases and J dropped 4 bases, with 10 bases sitting between them.

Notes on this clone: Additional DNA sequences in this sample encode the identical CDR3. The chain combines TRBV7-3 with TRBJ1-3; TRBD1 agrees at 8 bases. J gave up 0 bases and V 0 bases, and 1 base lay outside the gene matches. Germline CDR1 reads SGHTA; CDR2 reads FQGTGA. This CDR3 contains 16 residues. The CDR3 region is CASSLTGTGSGNTIYF. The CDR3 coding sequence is TGTGCCAGCAGCTTAACGGGGACAGGCTCTGGAAACACCATATATTTT.

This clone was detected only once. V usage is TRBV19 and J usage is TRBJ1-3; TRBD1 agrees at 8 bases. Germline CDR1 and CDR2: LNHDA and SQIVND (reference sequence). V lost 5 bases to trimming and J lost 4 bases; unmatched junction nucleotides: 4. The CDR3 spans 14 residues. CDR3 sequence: CASSDRDRGNTIYF. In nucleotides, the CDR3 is TGTGCCAGTAGTGACCGGGACAGGGGAAACACCATATATTTT.